Here is one TCR beta chain with its context. Its target antigen remains unknown. Nothing much larger sits one base from this clone, and base qualities are not available. These data belong to a study of vaccination effects on CD4 cells after COVID-19 (dated by TCRdb to the early 2020s). In terms of the full investigation: The ViraFEST assay stimulated PBMC with viral peptide pools and then used TCR sequencing to identify antigen-specific CD4+ T cell clonotypes by expansion. Across the study, the median time from the second dose to post-vaccine sampling was 72 days (range 14 to 241). Roughly 2.1 million PBMC per well were cultured in IMDM with around 5% human AB serum, roughly 10 IU/ml IL-2 and gentamicin, plus 10 ug/ml peptides. SARS-CoV-2 spike-specific CD4+ TCR repertoires were compared before and after mRNA vaccination in COVID-19 convalescent patients and in infection-naive vaccine recipients. A total of 10 COVID-19 convalescent patients and a few SARS-CoV-2-naive healthy vaccine recipients were included in the full study. In the study, cultures from other donors were sequenced using the Oncomine TCR Beta short-read assay on an Illumina iSeq 100.

After around ten days of culture, CD4+ T cells were isolated with the EasySep CD4+ T cell isolation kit. Two doses of either the BNT162b2 or the mRNA-1273 mRNA SARS-CoV-2 vaccine were administered to participants. Healthy vaccine recipients had no prior SARS-CoV-2 infection, confirmed by negative nucleocapsid antibodies before and after vaccination. On days 3 and 7, half of the culture medium was replaced with fresh IL-2-containing medium. Unless noted otherwise, every peptide stimulation condition was cultured in triplicate wells. Using Ficoll-Paque Plus gradient centrifugation, PBMC were separated from whole blood and then either used fresh or cryopreserved at -140C. Genomic DNA was extracted from cultured CD4+ T cells with the QIAamp micro DNA kit. The library was generated by the immunoSEQ multiplex PCR assay. TCR beta CDR3 sequencing was performed on DNA from the cultured, isolated CD4+ T cells. Per the authors' processing: Non-productive TCR sequences were removed, reads were trimmed to the CDR3 region, and CDR3s of at least 7 amino acids were retained. Antigen-specific clonotypes were identified with the MANAFEST web app by comparing expansion in peptide wells against reference cultures. To count as positive, a clone had to show expansion at FDR<0.05 compared with the reference and with all other wells, an odds ratio above 5, and a frequency above 0.1% in two replicate wells. A clonotype was called cross-reactive if it was significantly expanded both in SARS-CoV-2 spike wells and in at least one common cold coronavirus spike condition. CDR3 similarity was assessed by Levenshtein distance with the stringdist R package, and unrooted trees were built with ape in R 3.6.1. TCRdb took over this immuneACCESS table, retaining in-frame rearrangements with V and J assigned. Such tables are incomplete; in checked studies, under half of the missing clones stem from an unresolved V gene, and the remainder is unexplained. That table gives V, J and clone size, and the DNA gave D and trimming. Within this sample are tens of thousands of clones, with 70% to 75% of them counted one time only. The ten most abundant clones make up approximately 2% of the sample.

Beyond this particular receptor, the publication reports: In healthy vaccine recipients, vaccine-induced clones were almost all SARS-CoV-2 mono-reactive, with only 1 of 255 cross-reactive with common cold coronaviruses. At late post-vaccination timepoints, both infection-induced and vaccine-induced clones showed marked clonal contraction, consistent with waning T cell responses. Limitations of the study were the small number of convalescent patients and the absence of early post-infection timepoints.

Source: CD4+ T cells from PBMCs cultured without peptide, taken after COVID-19 vaccination. The TCR was taken from a human donor who received a COVID-19 vaccine.

CDR3 reads: CASSDRGPGELFF. Read as DNA, the sequence is TGTGCCAGCAGTGACAGGGGGCCCGGGGAGCTGTTTTTT. The chain joins TRBV25-1 to TRBJ2-2, with 8 junctional bases fitting TRBD1. The CDR3 contains 13 residues, cysteine and phenylalanine counted. Of all the DNA, just the CDR3 is kept, 39 bases in frame from base 1. The germline V gene specifies MGHDK as CDR1 and SYGVNS as CDR2. V lost 3 bases and J lost 6 bases, and the count of bases not matched to a germline gene is 0.